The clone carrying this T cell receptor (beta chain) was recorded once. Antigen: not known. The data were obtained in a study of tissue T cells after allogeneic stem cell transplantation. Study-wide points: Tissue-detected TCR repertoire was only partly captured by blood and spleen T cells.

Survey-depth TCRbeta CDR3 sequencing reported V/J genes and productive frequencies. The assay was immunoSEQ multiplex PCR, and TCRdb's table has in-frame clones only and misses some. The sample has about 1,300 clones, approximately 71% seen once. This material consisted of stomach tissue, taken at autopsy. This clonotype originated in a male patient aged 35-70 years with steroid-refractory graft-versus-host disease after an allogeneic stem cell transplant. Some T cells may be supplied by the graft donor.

The DNA of the CDR3 is TGTGCCTGGAGTGCCACAGAGAACTCCTATCAGCCCCAGCATTTT. Amino acids: CAWSATENSYQPQHF. V usage is TRBV30 and J usage is TRBJ1-5; D unresolved. The germline V gene encodes CDR1 GTSNPN and CDR2 SVGIG (reference sequence). The CDR3 totals 15 residues. Trimming cost V 1 base and J 5 bases, with 15 bases left between them.